This T cell receptor (beta chain) was sequenced for a study of cytomegalovirus exposure and HLA in healthy donors. Study-level information: Around 76% of 350 to 400 genotyped donors fell in the Caucasian-associated ancestry cluster.

The CDR3 spans 14 residues. The V gene's germline CDR1 is MNHEY and CDR2 SVGAGI. The V end was cut by 4 bases, the J end by 2 bases, with 12 bases between. It was with 60 Vbeta and 13 Jbeta primers that the PCR ran. The method was immunoSEQ multiplex PCR; TCRdb's version includes in-frame clones alone and lacks a portion of them. The data show over 75,000 clones, under 85% seen once. Sample: PBMCs. This TCR was sampled from a man aged 45-65 years in good health and CMV-seropositive. J is TRBJ2-7 and V is TRBV6-5; perhaps TRBD1 as D (6 bases). The CDR3 DNA reads as TGTGCCAGCAGTTCCAGGGGACGCCCCTACGAGCAGTACTTC. Translating gives CASSSRGRPYEQYF.